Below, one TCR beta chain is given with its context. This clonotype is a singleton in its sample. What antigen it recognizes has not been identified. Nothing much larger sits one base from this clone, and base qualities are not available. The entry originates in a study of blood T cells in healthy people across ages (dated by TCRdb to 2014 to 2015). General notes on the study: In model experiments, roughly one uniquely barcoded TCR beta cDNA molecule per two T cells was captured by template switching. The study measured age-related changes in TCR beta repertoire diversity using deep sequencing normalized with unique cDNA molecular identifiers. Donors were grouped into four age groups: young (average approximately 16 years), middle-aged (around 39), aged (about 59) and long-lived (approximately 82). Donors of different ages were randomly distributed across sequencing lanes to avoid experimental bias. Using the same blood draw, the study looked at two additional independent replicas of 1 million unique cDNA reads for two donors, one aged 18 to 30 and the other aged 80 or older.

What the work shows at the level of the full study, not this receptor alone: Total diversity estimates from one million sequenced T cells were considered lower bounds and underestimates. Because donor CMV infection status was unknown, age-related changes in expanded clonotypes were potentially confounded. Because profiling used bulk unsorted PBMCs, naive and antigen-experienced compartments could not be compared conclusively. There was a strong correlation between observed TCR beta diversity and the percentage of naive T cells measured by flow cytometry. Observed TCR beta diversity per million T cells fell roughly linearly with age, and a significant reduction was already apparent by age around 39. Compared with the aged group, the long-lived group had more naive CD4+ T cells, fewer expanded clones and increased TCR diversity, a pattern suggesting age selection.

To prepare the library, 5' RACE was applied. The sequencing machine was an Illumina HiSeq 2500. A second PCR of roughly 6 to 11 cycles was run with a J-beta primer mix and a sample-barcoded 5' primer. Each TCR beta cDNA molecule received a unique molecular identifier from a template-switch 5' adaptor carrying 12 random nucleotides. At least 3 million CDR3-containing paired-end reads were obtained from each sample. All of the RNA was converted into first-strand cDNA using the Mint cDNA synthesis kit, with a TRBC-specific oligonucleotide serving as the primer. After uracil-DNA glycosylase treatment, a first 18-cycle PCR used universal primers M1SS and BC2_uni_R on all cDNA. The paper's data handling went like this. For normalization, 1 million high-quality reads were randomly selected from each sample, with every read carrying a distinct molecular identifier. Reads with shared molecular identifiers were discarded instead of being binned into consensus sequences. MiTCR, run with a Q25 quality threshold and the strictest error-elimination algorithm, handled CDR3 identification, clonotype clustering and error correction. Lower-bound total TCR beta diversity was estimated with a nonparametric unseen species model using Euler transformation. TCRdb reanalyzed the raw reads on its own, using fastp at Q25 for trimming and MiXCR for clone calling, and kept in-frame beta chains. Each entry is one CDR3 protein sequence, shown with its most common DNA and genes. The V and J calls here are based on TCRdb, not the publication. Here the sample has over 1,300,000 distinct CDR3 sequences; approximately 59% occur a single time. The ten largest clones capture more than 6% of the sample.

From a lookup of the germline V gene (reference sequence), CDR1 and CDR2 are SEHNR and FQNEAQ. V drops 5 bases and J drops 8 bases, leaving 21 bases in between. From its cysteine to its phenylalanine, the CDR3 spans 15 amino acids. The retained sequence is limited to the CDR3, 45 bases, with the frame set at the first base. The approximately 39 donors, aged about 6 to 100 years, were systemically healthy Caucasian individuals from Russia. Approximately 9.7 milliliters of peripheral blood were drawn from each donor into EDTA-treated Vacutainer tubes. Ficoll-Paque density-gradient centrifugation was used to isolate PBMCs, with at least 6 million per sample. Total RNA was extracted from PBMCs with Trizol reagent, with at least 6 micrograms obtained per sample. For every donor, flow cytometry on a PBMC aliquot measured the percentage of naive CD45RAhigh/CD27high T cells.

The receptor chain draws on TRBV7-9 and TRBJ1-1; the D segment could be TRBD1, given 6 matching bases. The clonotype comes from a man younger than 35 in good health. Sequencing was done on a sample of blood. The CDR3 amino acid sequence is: CASSRQVPLGTEAFF. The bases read TGTGCCAGCAGCAGACAGGTACCTCTGGGGACCGAAGCTTTCTTT. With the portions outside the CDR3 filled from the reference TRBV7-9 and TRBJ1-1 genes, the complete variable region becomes DTGVSQNPRHKITKRGQNVTFRCDPISEHNRLYWYRQTLGQGPEFLTYFQNEAQLEKSRLLSDRFSAERPKGSFSTLEIQRTEQGDSAMYLCASSRQVPLGTEAFFGQGTRLTVV.